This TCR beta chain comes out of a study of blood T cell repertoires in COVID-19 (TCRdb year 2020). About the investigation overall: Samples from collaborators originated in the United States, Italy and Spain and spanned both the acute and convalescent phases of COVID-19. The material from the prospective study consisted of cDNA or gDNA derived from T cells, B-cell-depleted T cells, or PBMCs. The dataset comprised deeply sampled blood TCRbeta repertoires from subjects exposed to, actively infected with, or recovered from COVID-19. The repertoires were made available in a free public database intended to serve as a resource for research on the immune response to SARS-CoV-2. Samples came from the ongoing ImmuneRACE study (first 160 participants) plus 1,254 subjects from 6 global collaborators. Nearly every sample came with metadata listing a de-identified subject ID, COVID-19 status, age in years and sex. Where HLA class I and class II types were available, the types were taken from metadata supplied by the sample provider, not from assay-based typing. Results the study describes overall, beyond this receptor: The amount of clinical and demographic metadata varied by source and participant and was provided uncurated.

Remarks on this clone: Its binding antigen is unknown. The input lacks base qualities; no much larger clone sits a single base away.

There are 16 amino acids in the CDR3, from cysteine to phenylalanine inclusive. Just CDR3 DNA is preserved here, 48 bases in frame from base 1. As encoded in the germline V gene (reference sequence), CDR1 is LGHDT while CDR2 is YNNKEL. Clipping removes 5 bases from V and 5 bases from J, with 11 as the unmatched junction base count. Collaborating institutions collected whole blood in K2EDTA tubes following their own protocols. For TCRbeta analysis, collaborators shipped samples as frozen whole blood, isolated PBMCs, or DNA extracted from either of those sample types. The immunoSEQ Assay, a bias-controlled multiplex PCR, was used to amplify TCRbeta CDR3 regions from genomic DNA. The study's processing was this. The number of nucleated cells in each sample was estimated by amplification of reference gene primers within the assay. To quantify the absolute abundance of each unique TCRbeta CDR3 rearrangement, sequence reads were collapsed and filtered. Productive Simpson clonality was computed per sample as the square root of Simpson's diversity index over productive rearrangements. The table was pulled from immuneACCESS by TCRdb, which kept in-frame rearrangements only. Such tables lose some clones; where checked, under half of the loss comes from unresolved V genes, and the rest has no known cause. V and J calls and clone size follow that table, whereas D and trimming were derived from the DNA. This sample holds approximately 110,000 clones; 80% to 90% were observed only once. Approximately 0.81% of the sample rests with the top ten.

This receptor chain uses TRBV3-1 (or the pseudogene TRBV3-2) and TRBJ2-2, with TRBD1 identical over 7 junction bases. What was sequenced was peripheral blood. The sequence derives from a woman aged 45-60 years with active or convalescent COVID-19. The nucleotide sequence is TGTGCCAGCAGCTATGGGGCAGGGGGTAAAACCGGGGAGCTGTTTTTT. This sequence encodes CASSYGAGGKTGELFF.